This TCR beta chain is from a study of shared clonotypes between healthy human individuals. Findings of the study overall: Estimated richness values were generally larger in naive subsets than in memory subsets.

With respect to this clone: The antigen remains undetermined.

Several immunoSEQ plates held equal portions of the genomic DNA taken from each subset. The data were produced by immunoSEQ multiplex PCR, yet TCRdb's version contains in-frame clones alone and is incomplete. The sample consists of millions of clones, approximately 93% of them appearing once. The study separated CD4+ cells into CD45RA+ naive and CD45RA-negative memory subsets. This CDR3 spans 16 amino acids. The sequenced sample was naive CD4+ T cells from PBMCs. Subset described: CD45RA+ positively selected. The chain carries TRBV21-1 and TRBJ1-1; the D call of TRBD1 is as the table states it, not checked on the DNA. TRBV21-1 counts as a pseudogene. The sequence was collected from a man between 18 and 35 years old in good health. Some clones in this sample may be carry-over from other donors' samples. In DNA form, the CDR3 reads TGTGCCAGCAGCAAAAAGGCCGCAGGGGTGAACACTGAAGCTTTCTTT. It is translated as CASSKKAAGVNTEAFF.